These 8 T cell receptor beta chains were all obtained from the same sample, sequenced in a study of T cells in Graves' hyperthyroidism and ophthalmopathy. RNA transcripts yielded amplified TCR beta CDR3 regions. An initial round of RT-PCR targeting the TCR CDR3 relied on the HTBI primer set. TCRdb ran MiXCR on the multiplex PCR reads and lists one entry per CDR3 protein. The repertoire holds approximately 870,000 distinct CDR3 sequences, with 38% as singletons. Sequencing input: blood. The source is a man in his late teens or twenties with Graves' hyperthyroidism.

This clonotype was counted ten times or more. The chain carries TRBV10-3 and TRBJ1-2; 9 nucleotides match TRBD1. The CDR3 runs 13 residues. Germline assignment: CDR1 ENHRY and CDR2 SYGVKD. With 4 bases clipped from V and 3 bases from J, the junction kept 0 bases outside the gene matches. In nucleotides, the CDR3 is TGTGCCATCAGTGGGACAGGGGACTATGGCTACACCTTC. Translated: CAISGTGDYGYTF.

In the case of this clonotype: Possible read error: a much larger clone is one base away. The chain joins TRBV7-9 to TRBJ1-1, with a possible D match to TRBD1 (5 bases). In germline, CDR1 is SEHNR, CDR2 FQNEAQ (reference sequence). This CDR3 has 13 amino acids. CDR3 in amino acids: CASRVRVNTQAFF. For the CDR3, the DNA is TGTGCCAGCAGGGTCAGGGTAAACACTCAAGCTTTCTTT.

V usage is TRBV11-2 and J usage is TRBJ2-5, with 8 bases that match TRBD2. Trimming took 3 bases from V and 4 from J; bases not matched to a gene: 7. The CDR3 sequence is 15 residues long. The germline V gene encodes CDR1 SGHAT and CDR2 FQNNGV. The CDR3 spells CASSFSGTGGETQYF. CDR3 coding DNA: TGTGCCAGCAGCTTTAGCGGGACTGGGGGAGAGACCCAGTACTTC. The variable domain in full, completed from reference TRBV11-2 and TRBJ2-5, reads EAGVAQSPRYKIIEKRQSVAFWCNPISGHATLYWYQQILGQGPKLLIQFQNNGVVDDSQLPKDRFSAERLKGVDSTLKIQPAKLEDSAVYLCASSFSGTGGETQYFGPGTRLLVL.

The chain recombines TRBV19 with TRBJ2-2; D might be TRBD2 (6 bases). Trimming took 7 bases from V and 6 from J, leaving 9 bases between them. Germline V gene lookup returns CDR1 LNHDA and CDR2 SQIVND (reference sequence). CDR3 size: 12 residues. The CDR3 nucleotides are TGTGCCAGTACGGAGGGCCCCGGGGAGCTGTTTTTT. Protein: CASTEGPGELFF.

The chain carries TRBV7-6 and TRBJ2-3; TRBD2 matches at 11 bases. V shed 4 bases, J shed 6 bases, and the junction held 3 bases outside the gene matches. Germline CDR1 and CDR2: SGHVS and FNYEAQ. This CDR3 comprises 14 residues. The chain's CDR3 is CASSSSSGRDTQYF. CDR3 nucleotides: TGTGCCAGCAGCTCTTCTAGCGGGAGGGATACGCAGTATTTT. The full variable domain, its missing parts supplied by reference TRBV7-6 and TRBJ2-3, is GAGVSQSPRYKVTKRGQDVALRCDPISGHVSLYWYRQALGQGPEFLTYFNYEAQQDKSGLPNDRFSAERPEGSISTLTIQRTEQRDSAMYRCASSSSSGRDTQYFGPGTRLTVL.

Regarding this clonotype: At one boundary the junction diverges from the germline segment, which might be a read error. This rearrangement joins TRBV7-2 to TRBJ1-3; the D is unclear. In germline, CDR1 is SGHTA, CDR2 FQGNSA. The CDR3 sequence is 13 residues long. CDR3 in amino acids: CACSLGTGKTIYF. CDR3 sequence (DNA): TGTGCCTGCAGCTTGGGAACTGGAAAAACCATATATTTT.

This sequence joins TRBV29-1 and TRBJ1-2; 9 bases are a match to TRBD1. Germline values: CDR1 SQVTM, CDR2 ANQGSEA. CDR3 length: 13 residues. V was clipped by 7 bases and J by 3 bases; unmatched bases: 6. CDR3 DNA sequence: TGCAGCGGAGGACAGGGGCGGGACTATGGCTACACCTTC. Encoded protein: CSGGQGRDYGYTF.

The chain recombines TRBV25-1 with TRBJ2-2; D may be TRBD1 (6 bases). The CDR3 sequence is 16 residues long. Germline CDR1 MGHDK, CDR2 SYGVNS. V was clipped by 6 bases and J by 1 base, with 15 bases between them. The CDR3 nucleotides are TGTGCCAGCAGCTTGGCCCCGACAGGGAACACCGGGGAGCTGTTTTTT. Encoded protein: CASSLAPTGNTGELFF.